Each of the 24 T cell receptor beta chains below was sequenced from the same sample in a study of blood T cells in healthy people across ages. Sample-barcoded 5' priming and a J-beta primer mix drove a second PCR of about 6 to 12 cycles. A single record per CDR3 protein comes from TCRdb applying MiXCR to the 5' RACE reads. This table holds around 750,000 distinct CDR3 sequences, around half found once. The material sequenced was blood. The source of these receptors is a man of 80 years or more in good health.

This chain joins TRBV6-6 and TRBJ2-4; D tentatively reads TRBD1 or TRBD2 (6 bases each). With the DNA end fitting TRBJ2-7 better, the J assignment may be wrong. The germline V gene has CDR1 MNHNY and CDR2 SVGAGI (reference sequence). The CDR3 is made up of 13 amino acids. The CDR3 loop reads CASRGGGAYEQYF. The CDR3 coding sequence is TGTGCCAGCCGCGGAGGGGGAGCCTACGAGCAGTACTTC.

Comments on this clonotype: The junction differs from germline at one of its ends, possibly a read error. The chain is built from TRBV6-6 and TRBJ2-7; TRBD1 might be the D (6 bases). Germline-derived CDR1 and CDR2 are MNHNY and SVGAGI (reference sequence). The CDR3 contains 15 residues. The CDR3 nucleotides are TGTGACAGCAGTCTCAATACAGGGTATGGGTACGAGCAGTACTTC. Its protein is CDSSLNTGYGYEQYF.

This clonotype was counted a few times. The genes are TRBV5-1 and TRBJ2-5; 11 nucleotides match TRBD2. The CDR3 contains 17 residues. V lost 0 bases and J lost 5; bases outside the gene matches: 9. Germline CDR1 is SGHRS and CDR2 is YFSETQ. This CDR3 is CASSLAILAGVRETQYF. CDR3 DNA: TGCGCCAGCAGCTTGGCTATACTAGCGGGAGTCCGGGAGACCCAGTACTTC.

This clonotype was counted ten times or more. V is TRBV6-6 and J is TRBJ2-7, with 9 bases identical to TRBD2. V was pared by 2 bases and J by 5 bases, with 13 bases of the junction left unmatched. The germline gives CDR1 MNHNY, CDR2 SVGAGI (reference sequence). There are 17 residues in the CDR3. The CDR3 nucleotides read TGTGCCAGCAGTTACGACGGCCTAGCGGGATCCCCTAACGAGCAGTACTTC. Its translation is CASSYDGLAGSPNEQYF.

The chain combines TRBV10-3 with TRBJ2-7; TRBD1 might be the D (5 bases). Germline CDR1 reads ENHRY; CDR2 reads SYGVKD. The CDR3 runs 11 residues. V gave up 6 bases and J gave up 5 bases, with 8 bases separating them. CDR3 nucleotides: TGTGCCATCAGCAAGACAGACGAGCAGTACTTC. Amino acids: CAISKTDEQYF.

The CDR3 DNA sequence: TGCAGTGCGGCCAATAGCGGGGGTAATTCCTACGAGCAGTACTTC. The encoded protein is CSAANSGGNSYEQYF. J is TRBJ2-7 and V is TRBV20-1; TRBD2 agrees at 9 bases. V trimming: 6 bases; J trimming: 1 base; junction bases outside the gene matches: 10. The V gene's germline CDR1 is DFQATT and CDR2 SNEGSKA (reference sequence). The CDR3 has 15 amino acids.

The chain joins TRBV20-1 to TRBJ2-1, with TRBD2 identical over 12 bases. This CDR3 is 16 amino acids long. Germline CDR1 DFQATT, CDR2 SNEGSKA (reference sequence). J lost 10 bases, V lost 0 bases, and 10 bases had no gene match. The CDR3 is CSARDLLAGGVGEQFF. In DNA form, the CDR3 reads TGCAGTGCTAGAGATTTACTAGCGGGAGGTGTAGGGGAGCAGTTCTTC.

The J gene is TRBJ2-7, the V gene TRBV12-3 or TRBV12-4, with TRBD2 identical over 7 bases. With 6 bases clipped from V and 3 bases from J, the junction kept 8 bases outside the gene matches. This CDR3 is 14 amino acids long. The CDR3 DNA reads TGTGCCAGCAGCCCCGGGGTAGCGGGCTACGAGCAGTACTTC. Translation: CASSPGVAGYEQYF.

This clonotype was seen only a few times. This chain connects TRBV20-1 to TRBJ2-3, with D possibly TRBD2 on 5 matching bases. V shed 2 bases and J shed 3 bases, with 18 bases lying between them. Germline values: CDR1 DFQATT, CDR2 SNEGSKA (reference sequence). The CDR3 is 16 amino acids. The CDR3 sequence: CSARRPRRAPTDTQYF. The CDR3 nucleotides read TGCAGTGCTAGACGCCCCAGGCGGGCCCCTACAGATACGCAGTATTTT.

V gene TRBV5-4 combines with J gene TRBJ2-3; 11 nucleotides align to TRBD2. This CDR3 has 16 residues. Germline V gives CDR1 SGHNT, CDR2 YYREEE (reference sequence). The V gene end was trimmed by 4 bases and the J gene end by 14 bases; junction bases not matched to a gene: 18. The CDR3 bases are TGTGCCAGCAGCGAAGATAGCGGGAGGGCCGGCAGATACGCGTATTTT. It codes for CASSEDSGRAGRYAYF.

This clonotype turned up a few times. The chain combines TRBV7-2 with TRBJ2-1; 10 bases map to TRBD2. With 5 bases clipped from V and 9 bases from J, the junction kept 25 bases outside the gene matches. The CDR3 spans 20 residues. Germline CDR1 and CDR2: SGHTA and FQGNSA. The CDR3 DNA follows: TGTGCCAGCAGCCCTGGTGAACCGGGACTAGCGCCTTGGAGGGGGGGTGAGCAGTTCTTC. Its protein product is CASSPGEPGLAPWRGGEQFF.

The J gene is TRBJ1-1, the V gene TRBV9; D is unresolved. Germline CDR1 and CDR2: SGDLS and YYNGEE. The CDR3 has 14 residues. Trimming took 2 bases from V and 0 from J, leaving 8 bases between them. Written as DNA, the CDR3 is TGTGCCAGCAGCGTTGGACTGTTGAACACTGAAGCTTTCTTT. Translation: CASSVGLLNTEAFF. The whole variable domain, filled in from reference TRBV9 and TRBJ1-1, reads DSGVTQTPKHLITATGQRVTLRCSPRSGDLSVYWYQQSLDQGLQFLIQYYNGEERAKGNILERFSAQQFPDLHSELNLSSLELGDSALYFCASSVGLLNTEAFFGQGTRLTVV.

The chain links TRBV7-2 to TRBJ2-3; D is perhaps TRBD2 (5 bases). Germline V gene sequence: CDR1 SGHTA, CDR2 FQGNSA. V was pared by 2 bases and J by 2 bases, with 14 bases between. This CDR3 has 16 residues. The CDR3 loop is CASSLYVTTNTDTQYF. The CDR3 DNA reads TGTGCCAGCAGCTTATACGTGACTACTAACACAGATACGCAGTATTTT.

This clonotype occurred a few times. This rearrangement joins TRBV29-1 to TRBJ2-6; TRBD1 aligns across 9 bases. The V segment lost 4 bases and the J segment 0 bases; nucleotides outside the gene matches: 7. Germline values: CDR1 SQVTM, CDR2 ANQGSEA. CDR3 length: 17 amino acids. CDR3 residues: CSVGYRDRASGANVLTF. Written as DNA, the CDR3 is TGCAGCGTTGGATACCGGGACAGGGCCTCTGGGGCCAACGTCCTGACTTTC.

This clonotype was observed a few times. The rearrangement links TRBV7-6 to TRBJ1-5; 8 bases align to TRBD1. The V gene end was trimmed by 5 bases and the J gene end by 3 bases; junction bases not matched to a gene: 6. Germline-derived CDR1 and CDR2 are SGHVS and FNYEAQ. The CDR3 runs to 15 residues. CDR3 DNA: TGTGCCAGCAGCGTCCGACAGGGGAACAATCAGCCCCAGCATTTT. It yields the protein CASSVRQGNNQPQHF.

Regarding this clonotype: This could be a read error, since a much larger clone is one nucleotide away. For the CDR3, the DNA is TGTGCCAGCGGCGGGGGGCATAATTCACCCCTCCACTTT. Residues: CASGGGHNSPLHF. J is TRBJ1-6 and V is TRBV27, with D possibly TRBD1 on 6 matching bases. The length of the CDR3 is 13 residues. Trimming stripped 8 bases from V and 5 bases from J, with 10 bases between. Germline CDR1 reads MNHEY; CDR2 reads SMNVEV (reference sequence).

V gene TRBV18 combines with J gene TRBJ1-6; TRBD1 is a possible D gene (6 bases). Per germline, CDR1 KGHSH and CDR2 LQKENI. The CDR3 totals 17 residues. The V gene lost 6 bases and the J gene lost 0 bases, with 15 bases spanning the gap. CDR3 loop: CASSLKDRSSYNSPLHF. The CDR3 nucleotides are TGTGCCAGCTCGCTGAAAGACAGGAGCTCCTATAATTCACCCCTCCACTTT.

The rearrangement joins TRBV6-6 to TRBJ2-1; a weak D match, TRBD1 (6 bases). The CDR3 contains 15 residues. Trimming left V 2 bases short and J 7 bases short, with 15 bases between. The germline CDR1 and CDR2 sequences are MNHNY and SVGAGI (reference sequence). The CDR3 loop is CASSYGTRKGNEQFF. The DNA for the CDR3 is TGTGCCAGCAGTTACGGGACAAGGAAAGGAAATGAGCAGTTCTTC.

This chain uses TRBV7-2 with TRBJ2-5; TRBD1 is a possible D gene (8 bases). The end of the DNA is better explained by TRBJ2-7, so the J call may be wrong. The CDR3 has 15 amino acids. The V gene's germline CDR1 is SGHTA and CDR2 FQGNSA. The CDR3 sequence is CASSPQTGEGYEQYF. CDR3 nucleotides: TGTGCCAGCAGCCCCCAGACAGGGGAGGGCTACGAGCAGTACTTC.

The V and J genes are TRBV28 and TRBJ1-2; 8 nucleotides align to TRBD1. The CDR3 consists of 15 residues. Per the germline V gene, CDR1 is MDHEN and CDR2 is SYDVKM. The J segment lost 2 bases and the V segment lost 5 bases, leaving 7 bases of the junction unmatched. The CDR3 DNA sequence: TGTGCCAGCAGTCATTCAGGGGGCAGGAACTATGGCTACACCTTC. It yields the protein CASSHSGGRNYGYTF.

The chain couples TRBV29-1 to TRBJ2-5; the match to TRBD1 covers 8 bases. Germline V CDR1 and CDR2: SQVTM, ANQGSEA. J gave up 2 bases and V 3 bases, and 8 bases lay outside the gene matches. The CDR3 runs to 15 residues. The CDR3 spells CSVEGTGDRQETQYF. DNA for the CDR3: TGCAGCGTTGAGGGGACAGGAGACAGACAAGAGACCCAGTACTTC.

A few counts support this clonotype. The chain links TRBV14 to TRBJ2-1; no reliable D call. This CDR3 region has 16 residues. Between the trimmed V and J ends, which lost 4 bases and 9 bases, there was a span of 22 bases. CDR1 is SGHDN, CDR2 FVKESK, per germline. CDR3 sequence: CASSPTLARGSSEQFF. The CDR3 bases are TGTGCCAGCAGCCCTACGCTCGCGAGAGGATCTTCTGAGCAGTTCTTC.

This clonotype was counted a single time. The chain uses TRBV2 and TRBJ2-7; TRBD2 matches at 7 bases. J lost 4 bases, V lost 4 bases, and 13 bases had no gene match. The CDR3 loop spans 16 amino acids. CDR1 is SNHLY and CDR2 is FYNNEI in the germline V gene. In nucleotides, the CDR3 is TGTGCCAGCAGTGTAGGGGTTGGGACTACATTATACGAGCAGTACTTC. The encoded protein is CASSVGVGTTLYEQYF.

The chain recombines TRBV11-1 with TRBJ2-7, with TRBD2 as a possible D gene (5 bases). Germline CDR1 and CDR2: SGHAT and FQDESV (reference sequence). Trimming took off 5 bases at V and 5 bases at J, with 16 bases between the two ends. The length of the CDR3 is 14 residues. CDR3 protein: CASSGSGNRNEQYF. CDR3 DNA: TGTGCCAGCAGCGGATCCGGGAATAGGAACGAGCAGTACTTC.